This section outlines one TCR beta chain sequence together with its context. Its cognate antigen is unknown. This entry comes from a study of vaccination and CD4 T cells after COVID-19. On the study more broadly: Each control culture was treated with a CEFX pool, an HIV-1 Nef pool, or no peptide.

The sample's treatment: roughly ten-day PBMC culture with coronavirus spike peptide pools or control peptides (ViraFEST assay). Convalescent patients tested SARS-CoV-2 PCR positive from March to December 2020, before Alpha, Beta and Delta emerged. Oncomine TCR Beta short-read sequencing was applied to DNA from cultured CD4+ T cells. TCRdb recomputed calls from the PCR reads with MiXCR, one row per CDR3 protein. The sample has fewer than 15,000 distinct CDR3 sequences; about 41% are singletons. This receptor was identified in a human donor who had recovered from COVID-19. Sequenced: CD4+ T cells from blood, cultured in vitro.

The CDR3 DNA sequence: TGTGCCAGCAGTGAAGGGACGGCGAGGACCGGGGAGCTGTTTTTT. Translated, it gives CASSEGTARTGELFF. The gene calls are TRBV25-1 and TRBJ2-2; D is possibly TRBD1 or TRBD2 (5 bases each). V was clipped by 2 bases and J by 5 bases, with 12 bases between them. This CDR3 is built from 15 residues. Germline V gives CDR1 MGHDK, CDR2 SYGVNS.